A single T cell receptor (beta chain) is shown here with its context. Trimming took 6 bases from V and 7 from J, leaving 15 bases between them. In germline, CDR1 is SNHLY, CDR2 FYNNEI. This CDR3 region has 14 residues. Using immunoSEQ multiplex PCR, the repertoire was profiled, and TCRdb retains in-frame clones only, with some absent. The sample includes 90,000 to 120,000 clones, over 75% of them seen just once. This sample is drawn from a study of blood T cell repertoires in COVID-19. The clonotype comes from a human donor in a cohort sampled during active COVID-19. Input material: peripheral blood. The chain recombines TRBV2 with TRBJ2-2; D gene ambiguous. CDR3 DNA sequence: TGTGCCAGCAGCTATGCTAGTCCGGTCGGGGAGCTGTTTTTT. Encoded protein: CASSYASPVGELFF.